This TCR beta chain was identified in a study of cytomegalovirus exposure and HLA in healthy donors. In the study overall: Samples from HLA-typed donors yielded some 85 million unique TCRs in an early data release.

Study results and caveats: Other equally common chains were less clonally expanded than HLA-associated TCR beta chains, a later analysis showed. A missense DCLRE1C variant was associated with V- and J-gene trimming of TCR beta chains in a later analysis, and an independent cohort replicated the association.

The PCR was carried out with 60 Vbeta primers and 13 Jbeta primers. Sequencing was performed with immunoSEQ multiplex PCR; in TCRdb, only in-frame clones are kept and a portion is missing. Here the sample spans 95,000 to 120,000 clones, 60% to 80% being singletons. Only a few counts were recorded for this clone. Its antigen is currently unknown. Germline CDR1 is SNHLY and CDR2 is FYNNEI. V gave up 2 bases and J gave up 4 bases; unmatched junction bases: 2. The CDR3 extends over 15 amino acids. The sequencing sample was made of PBMCs. The chain employs TRBV2 and TRBJ2-6; 7 nucleotides align to TRBD1. The source of this sequence is a man younger than 30 in good health and CMV-seropositive. Here the CDR3 reads CASSENRGGANVLTF. The CDR3 nucleotides are TGTGCCAGCAGTGAAAACAGGGGAGGGGCCAACGTCCTGACTTTC.